Listed below are T cell receptor beta chains from one sample, sequenced in a study of cytotoxic CD8 clonotypes in ibrutinib-treated CLL. Measured with immunoSEQ multiplex PCR; TCRdb has only the in-frame clones, and not every one. This table holds roughly 200,000 clones, about 72% found once. The specimen comprised PBMCs, sampled after 24 months of ibrutinib treatment. Receptors originate from a human donor with chronic lymphocytic leukemia. CDR3s include the opening cysteine and the closing phenylalanine or tryptophan. The D gene is left open where the match is weak. Only some rows state a clone size, as once, few, many or a class for expanded clones.

>TRBV6-1|TRBJ1-5|NA|NA
CASSERYSNQLQHF
TGTGCCAGCAGTGAACGGTATAGCAATCAGCTCCAGCATTTT
>TRBV6-5|TRBJ2-5|NA|few
CASMSGMGTQYF
TGTGCCAGCATGTCAGGGATGGGGACCCAGTACTTC
>TRBV29-1|TRBJ2-5|NA|NA
CSVLGHHQETQYF
TGCAGCGTTCTTGGACACCACCAAGAGACCCAGTACTTC
>TRBV15|TRBJ2-7|NA|once
CATSRDQARSSYEQYF
TGTGCCACCAGCAGAGATCAGGCCAGGAGCTCCTACGAGCAGTACTTC
>TRBV2|TRBJ2-3|TRBD2|NA
CASSEGSGRASTQYF
TGTGCCAGCAGTGAAGGGAGCGGGAGGGCCAGTACGCAGTATTTT
>TRBV9|TRBJ1-2|NA|NA
CASSVVAREKDGYTF
TGTGCCAGCAGCGTAGTAGCCAGGGAAAAGGACGGCTACACCTTC
>TRBV5-1|TRBJ2-3|TRBD2|NA
CASSLLPGTSGVTDTQYF
TGCGCCAGCAGCCTCCTTCCTGGGACTAGCGGGGTCACAGATACGCAGTATTTT
>TRBV7-2|TRBJ1-2|TRBD1|NA
CASSLQRGPYGYTF
TGTGCCAGCAGCTTACAGAGGGGGCCTTATGGCTACACCTTC
>TRBV7-3|TRBJ2-1|NA|NA
CASSLVDGNEQFF
TGTGCCAGCAGCTTGGTGGACGGCAATGAGCAGTTCTTC
>TRBV7-2|TRBJ2-7|NA|few
CASSLMRVYEQYF
TGTGCCAGCAGCTTAATGAGGGTCTACGAGCAGTACTTC
>TRBV2|TRBJ1-5|TRBD1|NA
CASSSDRDSTLHSNQPQHF
TGTGCCAGCAGTAGTGACCGGGACAGTACCCTCCATAGCAATCAGCCCCAGCATTTT
>TRBV5-5|TRBJ1-5|NA|NA
CASSFWDGDRAQHF
TGTGCCAGCAGCTTTTGGGACGGCGATCGAGCCCAGCATTTT
>TRBV6-1|TRBJ1-1|NA|NA
CASSGTGSRGTEAFF
TGTGCCAGCAGTGGGACCGGGTCCAGAGGCACTGAAGCTTTCTTT
>TRBV27|TRBJ2-1|NA|NA
CASSLSSGGYNEQFF
TGTGCCAGCAGTTTATCTAGCGGAGGGTACAATGAGCAGTTCTTC
>TRBV27|TRBJ1-4|NA|few
CASSTLAGRDEKLFF
TGTGCCAGCAGTACGCTCGCGGGGAGGGATGAAAAACTGTTTTTT
>TRBV2|TRBJ1-1|NA|few
CASSEQGNTEAFF
TGTGCCAGCAGTGAGCAGGGGAACACTGAAGCTTTCTTT
>TRBV29-1|TRBJ1-1|NA|once
CSVARGWGTEAFF
TGCAGCGTTGCCAGGGGATGGGGCACTGAAGCTTTCTTT
>TRBV29-1|TRBJ2-7|NA|NA
CSVGRDYEQYF
TGCAGCGTTGGAAGGGACTACGAGCAGTACTTC
>TRBV7-2|TRBJ2-5|TRBD1|NA
CASSQRAGGETQYF
TGTGCCAGCAGCCAAAGGGCAGGGGGAGAGACCCAGTACTTC
>TRBV15|TRBJ2-7|TRBD1|NA
CATSRDRTGDYEQYF
TGTGCCACCAGCAGAGATCGTACAGGGGATTACGAGCAGTACTTC
>TRBV5-6|TRBJ2-2|NA|few
CASSFSGTRSTGELFF
TGTGCCAGCAGCTTTTCCGGGACAAGGAGCACCGGGGAGCTGTTTTTT
>TRBV5-1|TRBJ1-1|NA|NA
CASSPGTQITKAFF
TGCGCCAGCAGCCCCGGGACCCAAATCACCAAAGCTTTCTTT
>TRBV11-2|TRBJ2-5|TRBD2|NA
CASSLGLADYQETQYF
TGTGCCAGCAGCCTCGGACTAGCGGACTACCAAGAGACCCAGTACTTC
>TRBV28|TRBJ1-4|NA|NA
CASSLSLGEWDEKLFF
TGTGCCAGCAGTTTATCTCTCGGGGAATGGGATGAAAAACTGTTTTTT
>TRBV14|TRBJ2-7|TRBD1|NA
CASSQSGTGVYEQYF
TGTGCCAGCAGCCAATCCGGGACAGGGGTCTACGAGCAGTACTTC
>TRBV5-1|TRBJ2-3|NA|NA
CASSLAGEDTQYF
TGCGCCAGCAGCTTGGCGGGAGAGGATACGCAGTATTTT
>TRBV6-6|TRBJ2-7|NA|NA
CASRRSLTYHYEQYF
TGTGCCAGCAGACGCAGCCTAACCTACCACTACGAGCAGTACTTC
>TRBV20-1|TRBJ1-4|NA|NA
CSARTEEKLFF
TGCAGTGCAAGGACAGAGGAAAAACTGTTTTTT
>TRBV29-1|TRBJ2-7|TRBD1|NA
CSVSPGTGATYEQYF
TGCAGCGTCTCACCCGGGACAGGGGCCACCTACGAGCAGTACTTC
>TRBV18|TRBJ2-7|NA|once
CASSPGAGAAYEQYF
TGTGCCAGCTCACCAGGGGCAGGGGCCGCGTACGAGCAGTACTTC
>TRBV29-1|TRBJ2-1|TRBD2|NA
CSVGSGTNYNEQFF
TGCAGCGTTGGTAGCGGGACAAACTACAATGAGCAGTTCTTC
>TRBV9|TRBJ2-3|TRBD2|NA
CASSVTGAGDTQYF
TGTGCCAGCAGCGTAACGGGAGCGGGGGATACGCAGTATTTT
>TRBV5-5|TRBJ1-1|TRBD1|few
CASSSFDRGVNTEAFF
TGTGCCAGCAGCTCTTTCGACAGGGGGGTGAACACTGAAGCTTTCTTT
>TRBV7-2|TRBJ2-2|NA|NA
CASSLGLAYTGELFF
TGTGCCAGCAGCTTAGGGCTAGCTTACACCGGGGAGCTGTTTTTT